The 30 T cell receptor beta chains below were found in one sample sequenced in a study of OX40 agonist ivuxolimab in advanced cancers. Libraries were made using the immunoSEQ multiplex PCR assay. Here the immuneACCESS table is served through TCRdb, limited to in-frame sequences with V and J called. Missing clones are a known gap in these copies; in checked studies unresolved V genes cover under half, and the rest lacks a known reason. Within this sample are roughly 49,000 clones, with roughly 88% of them counted one time only. Jointly, the top ten make up around 3.3% of the sample. Specimen: CD4+ or CD8+ T cells sorted from blood, collected in a trial of the OX40 agonist ivuxolimab. The receptors shown here come from an adult with an advanced solid tumor such as melanoma, head and neck, liver or kidney cancer.

The chain couples TRBV6-1 to TRBJ1-1; D is unresolved. Germline CDR1 reads MNHNS; CDR2 reads SASEGT. CDR3 length equals 15 residues. Trimming shortened V by 3 bases and J by 0 bases, and 11 bases separated the two germline ends. CDR3: CASSDPAAMNTEAFF. The CDR3 bases are TGTGCCAGCAGTGATCCGGCAGCCATGAACACTGAAGCTTTCTTT.

V and J are TRBV6-4 and TRBJ2-1, with TRBD2 identical over 8 bases. The CDR3 is made up of 15 amino acids. V lost 5 bases to trimming and J lost 0 bases; unmatched junction nucleotides: 3. Looked up from germline, CDR1 is MRHNA and CDR2 is SNTAGT. The CDR3 DNA sequence: TGTGCCAGCAGTCCGGGAGGGCCCTCCTACAATGAGCAGTTCTTC. This encodes CASSPGGPSYNEQFF.

J is TRBJ1-6 and V is TRBV7-9, with a possible D match to TRBD1 (6 bases). Trimming removed 5 bases at V and 9 bases at J, with 17 bases between. The V gene's germline CDR1 is SEHNR and CDR2 FQNEAQ (reference sequence). The length of the CDR3 is 15 residues. The CDR3 protein is CASSAQTSGVSPLHF. The CDR3 bases are TGTGCCAGCAGCGCCCAAACCTCAGGGGTTTCACCCCTCCACTTT. Full variable domain (outside the CDR3, taken from reference TRBV7-9 and TRBJ1-6): DTGVSQNPRHKITKRGQNVTFRCDPISEHNRLYWYRQTLGQGPEFLTYFQNEAQLEKSRLLSDRFSAERPKGSFSTLEIQRTEQGDSAMYLCASSAQTSGVSPLHFGNGTRLTVT.

The V and J genes are TRBV28 and TRBJ1-4; the D is unclear. Trimming removed 6 bases from V and 8 bases from J, with 16 bases in between. The CDR3 is made up of 14 amino acids. Germline CDR1 and CDR2: MDHEN and SYDVKM. The CDR3 here is CASSQGSGGEKLFF. In DNA form, the CDR3 reads TGTGCCAGCAGCCAAGGGTCAGGAGGGGAAAAACTGTTTTTT.

The chain carries TRBV7-2 and TRBJ2-7; perhaps TRBD2 as D (7 bases). Between the trimmed V and J ends, which lost 2 bases and 0 bases, there was a span of 14 bases. Per the germline V gene, CDR1 is SGHTA and CDR2 is FQGNSA. The CDR3 has 16 residues. CDR3 nucleotides: TGTGCCAGCAGCTTATCATGGGGGGGCGCCTCCTACGAGCAGTACTTC. It specifies CASSLSWGGASYEQYF.

The chain uses TRBV5-1 and TRBJ1-3; 7 bases match TRBD1. Germline V gene sequence: CDR1 SGHRS, CDR2 YFSETQ. The V and J ends lost 0 bases and 2 bases, in that order; junction bases with no gene match: 2. The CDR3 is made up of 15 amino acids. In DNA, the CDR3 is TGCGCCAGCAGCTTGGAGGGGGCGCCTGGAAACACCATATATTTT. This translates into CASSLEGAPGNTIYF.

V gene TRBV14 combines with J gene TRBJ2-6; 7 nucleotides align to TRBD2. The germline CDR1 and CDR2 sequences are SGHDN and FVKESK. The V and J ends lost 0 bases and 2 bases, in that order; junction bases with no gene match: 1. This CDR3 has 16 amino acids. The CDR3 loop is CASSQDGRAGANVLTF. The CDR3 DNA reads TGTGCCAGCAGCCAAGATGGGAGGGCTGGGGCCAACGTCCTGACTTTC.

The J gene is TRBJ2-7, the V gene TRBV2, with D unclear. Between the trimmed V and J ends, which lost 4 bases and 0 bases, there was a span of 10 bases. Germline V CDR1 and CDR2: SNHLY, FYNNEI. The CDR3 loop spans 14 amino acids. The CDR3 is CASSAEVNSYEQYF. The CDR3 DNA follows: TGTGCCAGCAGTGCCGAGGTCAACTCCTACGAGCAGTACTTC. The entire variable domain, with the rest obtained from reference TRBV2 and TRBJ2-7, is as follows: EPEVTQTPSHQVTQMGQEVILRCVPISNHLYFYWYRQILGQKVEFLVSFYNNEISEKSEIFDDQFSVERPDGSNFTLKIRSTKLEDSAMYFCASSAEVNSYEQYFGPGTRLTVT.

The V gene is TRBV13, the J gene TRBJ1-2; D is unresolved. The ends were cut back, 5 bases at V and 8 bases at J, with 18 bases in the middle. The CDR3 contains 14 residues. Germline V CDR1 and CDR2: PRHDT, FYEKMQ (reference sequence). CDR3 sequence (DNA): TGTGCCAGCAGCCTAATGCAGTCGCCACGGGGCTACACCTTC. Its translation: CASSLMQSPRGYTF. The full variable domain, rest sourced from reference TRBV13 and TRBJ1-2, is AAGVIQSPRHLIKEKRETATLKCYPIPRHDTVYWYQQGPGQDPQFLISFYEKMQSDKGSIPDRFSAQQFSDYHSELNMSSLELGDSALYFCASSLMQSPRGYTFGSGTRLTVV.

This chain connects TRBV30 to TRBJ2-3; no firm D call. V was trimmed by 0 bases and J by 4 bases, leaving 8 bases between them. The CDR3 has 13 amino acids. Germline values: CDR1 GTSNPN, CDR2 SVGIG (reference sequence). The CDR3 loop is CAWSVAWADTQYF. The DNA of the CDR3 is TGTGCCTGGAGTGTAGCGTGGGCAGATACGCAGTATTTT.

The V gene is TRBV7-9, the J gene TRBJ2-1, with D unresolved. V was clipped by 5 bases and J by 7 bases, with 3 bases between them. Looked up from germline, CDR1 is SEHNR and CDR2 is FQNEAQ (reference sequence). The CDR3 is made up of 10 amino acids. The CDR3 is CASSANEQFF. In DNA form, the CDR3 reads TGTGCCAGCAGCGCAAATGAGCAGTTCTTC.

V gene TRBV9 combines with J gene TRBJ2-1; TRBD2 matches 8 bases. Germline V CDR1 and CDR2: SGDLS, YYNGEE. This CDR3 has 15 amino acids. J gave up 8 bases and V 2 bases, and 9 bases lay outside the gene matches. DNA for the CDR3: TGTGCCAGCAGCGTTATGACGGGAGGGCCGGATGAGCAGTTCTTC. Translation: CASSVMTGGPDEQFF.

The V and J genes are TRBV9 and TRBJ1-1; TRBD1 matches at 8 bases. V gave up 6 bases and J gave up 3 bases; unmatched junction bases: 10. Per germline, CDR1 SGDLS and CDR2 YYNGEE. The CDR3 spans 15 residues. The CDR3 loop is CASTGQGGMYTEAFF. DNA for the CDR3: TGTGCCAGCACCGGACAGGGAGGTATGTACACTGAAGCTTTCTTT.

The rearrangement joins TRBV30 to TRBJ1-3; 11 bases are a match to TRBD1. Trimming at V came to 4 bases and at J to 4 bases, leaving 9 bases not matched to a gene. Germline V gene lookup returns CDR1 GTSNPN and CDR2 SVGIG (reference sequence). This CDR3 region has 16 residues. CDR3 sequence: CAWNPGQGGSGNTIYF. CDR3 bases: TGTGCCTGGAATCCGGGACAGGGGGGCAGCGGAAACACCATATATTTT. Variable domain in full (rest from reference TRBV30 and TRBJ1-3): SQTIHQWPATLVQPVGSPLSLECTVEGTSNPNLYWYRQAAGRGLQLLFYSVGIGQISSEVPQNLSASRPQDRQFILSSKKLLLSDSGFYLCAWNPGQGGSGNTIYFGEGSWLTVV.

The V and J genes are TRBV7-9 and TRBJ2-4; TRBD2 matches at 10 bases. The junction had 11 bases not matched to a gene; V was cut back by 1 base and J by 2 bases. The CDR3 has 19 residues. CDR1 and CDR2 from the germline V gene are SEHNR and FQNEAQ (reference sequence). CDR3 nucleotide sequence: TGTGCCAGCAGCTTAGGGTCTAGCGGGGGCCCCGGGTCCAAAAACATTCAGTACTTC. Protein sequence: CASSLGSSGGPGSKNIQYF.

The rearrangement joins TRBV28 to TRBJ2-2; D could derive from TRBD1 or TRBD2 (5 bases each). The germline V and J ends were trimmed by 9 bases and 5 bases, with 7 bases remaining between them. The germline V gene has CDR1 MDHEN and CDR2 SYDVKM. CDR3 length: 11 residues. The CDR3 region has the DNA TGTGCCAGTTGGGGGACCGGGGAGCTGTTTTTT. This codes for CASWGTGELFF.

The V and J genes are TRBV20-1 and TRBJ2-1; D is perhaps TRBD2 (5 bases). Trimming took 6 bases from V and 4 from J, leaving 7 bases between them. This CDR3 has 11 amino acids. Germline CDR1 DFQATT, CDR2 SNEGSKA (reference sequence). As DNA, the CDR3 is TGCAGTGCCCGGACTTACAATGAGCAGTTCTTC. Translated: CSARTYNEQFF.

The gene calls are TRBV27 and TRBJ2-7; TRBD1 might be the D (6 bases). V was clipped by 6 bases and J by 0 bases, with 15 bases between them. CDR3 length: 15 residues. Germline V gene lookup returns CDR1 MNHEY and CDR2 SMNVEV (reference sequence). In DNA, the CDR3 is TGTGCCAGCAGGGTTCAGGGGCCCCTCTCCTACGAGCAGTACTTC. It specifies CASRVQGPLSYEQYF.

The gene calls are TRBV27 and TRBJ2-1; 10 nucleotides match TRBD2. Germline CDR1 MNHEY, CDR2 SMNVEV (reference sequence). V lost 8 bases to trimming and J lost 6 bases; unmatched junction nucleotides: 7. The CDR3 consists of 14 residues. CDR3 loop: CASGPSGRGNEQFF. The CDR3 DNA is TGTGCCAGCGGCCCTAGCGGGAGAGGCAATGAGCAGTTCTTC.

This clone was detected only once. The CDR3 sequence: CASSPRQGASEAFF. CDR3 in DNA: TGTGCCAGCAGTCCGAGACAGGGGGCATCTGAAGCTTTCTTT. The rearrangement links TRBV28 to TRBJ1-1; 10 nucleotides match TRBD1. The CDR3 has 14 residues. The trim removed 5 bases at V and 6 bases at J, leaving 6 bases unmatched. Germline CDR1 reads MDHEN; CDR2 reads SYDVKM.

This chain connects TRBV5-1 to TRBJ1-2, with 7 positions matching TRBD1. The CDR3 consists of 15 residues. With 0 bases clipped from V and 6 bases from J, the junction kept 8 bases outside the gene matches. The germline gives CDR1 SGHRS, CDR2 YFSETQ. The CDR3 reads CASSLVPQGGNGYTF. The CDR3 DNA reads as TGCGCCAGCAGCTTGGTTCCCCAGGGGGGCAATGGCTACACCTTC. Looking up the rest from reference TRBV5-1 and TRBJ1-2 gives the full variable domain: KAGVTQTPRYLIKTRGQQVTLSCSPISGHRSVSWYQQTPGQGLQFLFEYFSETQRNKGNFPGRFSGRQFSNSRSEMNVSTLELGDSALYLCASSLVPQGGNGYTFGSGTRLTVV.

The V and J genes are TRBV11-3 and TRBJ2-1; TRBD2 matches at 7 bases. CDR1 is SGHNT, CDR2 YENEEA, per germline. This CDR3 region has 16 residues. Trimming cost V 0 bases and J 3 bases; bases outside gene matches: 5. CDR3 amino acids: CASSLDGASGYNEQFF. The CDR3 DNA reads as TGTGCCAGCAGCTTAGATGGGGCTAGCGGCTACAATGAGCAGTTCTTC.

Only one count was recorded for this clone. V is TRBV7-9 and J is TRBJ2-3; maybe TRBD2 (6 bases). The length of the CDR3 is 15 residues. Germline loops: CDR1 SEHNR, CDR2 FQNEAQ (reference sequence). V shed 5 bases and J shed 6 bases, with 18 bases lying between them. In DNA form, the CDR3 reads TGTGCCAGCAGCCCCCGGGGGTCCCAATCGGATACGCAGTATTTT. Protein: CASSPRGSQSDTQYF.

The gene calls are TRBV28 and TRBJ1-2, with unresolved D. Trimming removed 3 bases at V and 0 bases at J, with 8 bases between. The germline CDR1 and CDR2 sequences are MDHEN and SYDVKM. The CDR3 has 14 residues. The CDR3 is CASSLVSTNYGYTF. The CDR3 nucleotides are TGTGCCAGCAGTTTGGTCAGTACTAACTATGGCTACACCTTC.

The chain carries TRBV28 and TRBJ1-2, with TRBD1 identical over 9 bases. This CDR3 region has 13 residues. J was trimmed by 4 bases and V by 8 bases; bases with no gene match: 5. The germline gives CDR1 MDHEN, CDR2 SYDVKM. CDR3 in DNA: TGTGCCAGCCACCCGGGACAGGGCTATGGCTACACCTTC. Protein product: CASHPGQGYGYTF.

The chain joins TRBV19 to TRBJ2-5; a weak D match, TRBD2 (6 bases). Germline V gene sequence: CDR1 LNHDA, CDR2 SQIVND (reference sequence). The CDR3 consists of 14 residues. The V and J ends lost 6 bases and 5 bases respectively, with 16 bases between them. The CDR3 bases are TGTGCCAGTAGCGGGGGTGGAGGAATCGAGACCCAGTACTTC. This encodes CASSGGGGIETQYF.

This clone was seen only a few times. The rearrangement uses TRBV21-1 and TRBJ2-7; TRBD2 is taken as the D call from the table, unchecked against the DNA. TRBV21-1 is classified as a pseudogene. The CDR3 is 16 residues long. CDR3 protein: CASSKKAGEALRGQYF. CDR3 nucleotides: TGTGCCAGCAGCAAAAAAGCGGGGGAAGCCCTACGAGGGCAGTACTTC.

The rearrangement joins TRBV10-2 to TRBJ2-2; tentatively, D is TRBD1 (5 bases). Germline-derived CDR1 and CDR2 are WSHSY and SAAADI. Trimming left V 10 bases short and J 3 bases short, with 21 bases between. The CDR3 length is 16 residues. CDR3 in DNA: TGCGCCACCATGACCCCCAGGGTGCGTCACACCGGGGAGCTGTTTTTT. This gives the protein CATMTPRVRHTGELFF.

The chain links TRBV2 to TRBJ1-2, with D maybe TRBD1 (5 bases). This CDR3 region has 14 residues. V lost 1 base, J lost 3 bases, and 9 bases lay in between. Germline lookup yields CDR1 SNHLY and CDR2 FYNNEI. For the CDR3, the DNA is TGTGCCAGCAGTGAAGGGGACGGTGACTATGGCTACACCTTC. It codes for CASSEGDGDYGYTF.

The J gene is TRBJ1-2, the V gene TRBV6-1, with 9 bases aligning to TRBD1. The CDR3 runs to 14 residues. The germline CDR1 and CDR2 sequences are MNHNS and SASEGT. J gave up 3 bases and V 7 bases, and 6 bases lay outside the gene matches. CDR3 sequence: CASTTGGADYGYTF. CDR3 sequence (DNA): TGTGCCAGCACCACAGGGGGCGCAGACTATGGCTACACCTTC.